Below are 23 T cell receptor beta chains sequenced from a single sample in a study of T cell repertoires in cytomegalovirus infection. In TCRdb, the reads were re-called with MiXCR into one record per CDR3 protein. The sample yields about 890,000 distinct CDR3 sequences, 30% to 40% seen once. Antigens for these TCRs are unknown. The source material was cultured CD8+ T cells from PBMCs, sampled from culture after CMV antigen stimulation. These receptors all stem from a human donor in good health (CMV status not recorded). Some clones in this sample may be carry-over from other donors' samples.

The J gene is TRBJ2-7, the V gene TRBV19; no clear D. V gave up 5 bases and J gave up 1 base, with 15 bases separating them. CDR1 and CDR2 from the germline V gene are LNHDA and SQIVND (reference sequence). The CDR3 spans 15 residues. CDR3 nucleotide sequence: TGTGCCAGTAGTCCTTTGATAGGGATATCCTACGAGCAGTACTTC. Translated: CASSPLIGISYEQYF.

The chain combines TRBV7-6 with TRBJ2-7; TRBD2 aligns across 11 bases. CDR3 length equals 15 residues. Germline lookup yields CDR1 SGHVS and CDR2 FNYEAQ. The trim removed 5 bases at V and 6 bases at J, leaving 9 bases unmatched. DNA for the CDR3: TGTGCCAGCAGCCAAATAGCGGGGGGGCAGGGCGAGCAGTACTTC. Translating it yields CASSQIAGGQGEQYF.

This clonotype has a count of ten or more. The chain joins TRBV7-6 to TRBJ2-1; TRBD1 might be the D (6 bases). The ends were cut back, 3 bases at V and 7 bases at J, with 16 bases in the middle. CDR1 SGHVS and CDR2 FNYEAQ come from the germline V gene. The CDR3 has 15 residues. In DNA form, the CDR3 reads TGTGCCAGCAGCTTTTGGCAGGGGATACTTAATGAGCAGTTCTTC. Its protein is CASSFWQGILNEQFF.

The V gene is TRBV2, the J gene TRBJ1-1; D unclear. Per germline, CDR1 SNHLY and CDR2 FYNNEI. This CDR3 spans 13 amino acids. V gave up 3 bases and J gave up 1 base, with 6 bases separating them. CDR3 in DNA: TGTGCCAGCAGTGATGCCGAGAACACTGAAGCTTTCTTT. Amino acid sequence: CASSDAENTEAFF.

This chain connects TRBV9 to TRBJ2-1, with 9 bases fitting TRBD1. Germline V gene sequence: CDR1 SGDLS, CDR2 YYNGEE. V was clipped by 3 bases and J by 9 bases; unmatched bases: 13. This CDR3 is built from 16 residues. As DNA, the CDR3 is TGTGCCAGCAGCGCCCCCCGGGACAGGGAAATGCGTGAGCAGTTCTTC. Translated, it gives CASSAPRDREMREQFF.

This clonotype has a count of ten or more. The rearrangement joins TRBV7-2 to TRBJ1-3; D gene unclear. The CDR3 spans 16 residues. The ends were cut back, 1 base at V and 2 bases at J, with 12 bases in the middle. Per the germline V gene, CDR1 is SGHTA and CDR2 is FQGNSA. This CDR3 is CASSLGQDPPGNTIYF. In DNA, the CDR3 is TGTGCCAGCAGCTTAGGGCAGGACCCCCCTGGAAACACCATATATTTT.

The V and J genes are TRBV15 and TRBJ1-2; TRBD1 agrees at 10 bases. Looked up from germline, CDR1 is LNHNV and CDR2 is YYDKDF (reference sequence). Unmatched junction bases numbered 11, after V lost 5 bases and J lost 5 bases. The CDR3 has 16 residues. The CDR3 bases are TGTGCCACCAGCTACTCCGGGACAGGGGCTGGGTATGGCTACACCTTC. Amino acid sequence: CATSYSGTGAGYGYTF.

This clonotype was seen only a few times. The chain recombines TRBV12-5 with TRBJ1-1; no reliable D call. The CDR3 runs 13 residues. Trimming shortened V by 8 bases and J by 1 base, and 11 bases separated the two germline ends. Per the germline V gene, CDR1 is LGHNT and CDR2 is FRNRAP. The CDR3 DNA reads TGTGCTAGTTCGCGGGGAAGGAACACTGAAGCTTTCTTT. Translated, it gives CASSRGRNTEAFF.

This clonotype showed up just a few times. The CDR3 loop reads CASSQGIAYGYTF. The CDR3, as DNA: TGTGCCAGCAGCCAGGGAATTGCGTATGGCTACACCTTC. V and J are TRBV12-3 or TRBV12-4 and TRBJ1-2; the D gene is possibly TRBD1 (5 bases). CDR3 length equals 13 residues. V dropped 6 bases and J dropped 5 bases, with 13 bases sitting between them.

The chain links TRBV20-1 to TRBJ1-2; D gene ambiguous. This CDR3 has 13 residues. The V end lost 4 bases, the J end lost 0 bases, and 9 bases lay between the germline ends. Germline CDR1 is DFQATT and CDR2 is SNEGSKA (reference sequence). The CDR3 coding sequence is TGCAGTGCTATTACGAAAGCTAACTATGGCTACACCTTC. Translation: CSAITKANYGYTF.

The rearrangement links TRBV6-2 or TRBV6-3 to TRBJ2-4; D call uncertain. The V gene lost 7 bases and the J gene lost 8 bases, with 9 bases spanning the gap. The CDR3 has 11 residues. Germline V gene sequence: CDR1 MNHEY, CDR2 SVGEGT. Written as DNA, the CDR3 is TGTGCCAGCACCAATGACTACATTCAGTACTTC. It is translated as CASTNDYIQYF.

The chain links TRBV19 to TRBJ1-1; D is perhaps TRBD1 (5 bases). In germline, CDR1 is LNHDA, CDR2 SQIVND (reference sequence). The CDR3 is made up of 16 amino acids. Trimming took off 7 bases at V and 4 bases at J, with 22 bases between the two ends. The CDR3 protein is CASNNGWQGGGTEAFF. The CDR3 coding sequence is TGTGCCAGTAATAATGGGTGGCAGGGTGGAGGCACTGAAGCTTTCTTT.

This sequence joins TRBV6-5 and TRBJ1-2; 7 positions match TRBD1. Germline trimming cut 1 base from V and 4 bases from J; bases unmatched to any gene: 9. This CDR3 has 16 amino acids. Germline V gene sequence: CDR1 MNHEY, CDR2 SVGAGI. The CDR3 DNA is TGTGCCAGCAGTTACTTACCCCCGACAGGGTCCTATGGCTACACCTTC. It encodes CASSYLPPTGSYGYTF.

The chain is built from TRBV7-6 and TRBJ1-2; D is uncertain. The V end lost 3 bases, the J end lost 8 bases, and 10 bases lay between the germline ends. The CDR3 is 12 amino acids. Per germline, CDR1 SGHVS and CDR2 FNYEAQ. The CDR3 bases are TGTGCCAGCAGCTTTGCCAGCGGGGGCTACACCTTC. Translation: CASSFASGGYTF. Full variable domain (rest looked up from reference TRBV7-6 and TRBJ1-2): GAGVSQSPRYKVTKRGQDVALRCDPISGHVSLYWYRQALGQGPEFLTYFNYEAQQDKSGLPNDRFSAERPEGSISTLTIQRTEQRDSAMYRCASSFASGGYTFGSGTRLTVV.

This clonotype was picked up a small number of times. The chain carries TRBV28 and TRBJ2-5; the D gene is possibly TRBD2 (5 bases). Germline V gene data show CDR1 as MDHEN and CDR2 as SYDVKM. This CDR3 is built from 15 residues. With 3 bases removed from V and 2 bases from J, the gap between germline ends came to 13 bases. The CDR3 region is CASSLIQRPQETQYF. The CDR3 nucleotides read TGTGCCAGCAGTTTGATCCAGCGGCCACAAGAGACCCAGTACTTC.

The rearrangement links TRBV13 to TRBJ2-2, with 9 bases aligning to TRBD2. The germline gives CDR1 PRHDT, CDR2 FYEKMQ (reference sequence). The length of the CDR3 is 17 residues. With V trimmed by 0 bases and J by 5 bases, 7 bases remained unmatched. CDR3 residues: CASSLGPLAGRTGELFF. The CDR3 bases are TGTGCCAGCAGCTTAGGCCCGCTAGCGGGGAGGACCGGGGAGCTGTTTTTT.

In its sample, this clonotype was seen many times. V gene TRBV7-2 combines with J gene TRBJ2-7, with a weak D call TRBD2 (5 bases). The germline V and J ends were trimmed by 4 bases and 4 bases, with 14 bases remaining between them. CDR3 length: 14 amino acids. Germline values: CDR1 SGHTA, CDR2 FQGNSA. The CDR3 region is CASSSTWEPYEQYV. The CDR3 coding sequence is TGTGCCAGCAGCTCAACCTGGGAGCCTTACGAGCAGTACGTC.

This clonotype has more than one count but fewer than ten. The chain links TRBV27 to TRBJ1-1; D is possibly TRBD1 (5 bases). With 10 bases removed from V and 4 bases from J, the gap between germline ends came to 16 bases. The CDR3 contains 13 residues. Germline V CDR1 and CDR2: MNHEY, SMNVEV (reference sequence). CDR3 sequence: CATGGGRSTEAFF. In DNA form, the CDR3 reads TGTGCCACCGGGGGGGGTCGGAGCACTGAAGCTTTCTTT.

This chain joins TRBV7-9 and TRBJ2-1; 7 nucleotides align to TRBD1. Unmatched junction bases numbered 19, after V lost 7 bases and J lost 4 bases. This CDR3 is built from 18 residues. Germline V gives CDR1 SEHNR, CDR2 FQNEAQ (reference sequence). For the CDR3, the DNA is TGTGCCAGCAACCATGTTTCCCAACCGGGACAGCAATACAATGAGCAGTTCTTC. It yields the protein CASNHVSQPGQQYNEQFF.

The chain uses TRBV7-6 and TRBJ1-2; D gene ambiguous. The CDR3 totals 15 residues. Trimming took off 5 bases at V and 4 bases at J, with 17 bases between the two ends. Germline CDR1 reads SGHVS; CDR2 reads FNYEAQ. CDR3 protein: CASSPDPIALYGYTF. In nucleotides, the CDR3 is TGTGCCAGCAGCCCGGACCCCATTGCCCTCTATGGCTACACCTTC. The variable domain in full, with the rest retrieved from reference TRBV7-6 and TRBJ1-2, is GAGVSQSPRYKVTKRGQDVALRCDPISGHVSLYWYRQALGQGPEFLTYFNYEAQQDKSGLPNDRFSAERPEGSISTLTIQRTEQRDSAMYRCASSPDPIALYGYTFGSGTRLTVV.

In its sample, this clonotype was seen many times. The chain couples TRBV7-6 to TRBJ2-2, with TRBD1 matching 7 bases. Losses at the gene ends were 5 bases for V and 4 bases for J; bases not matched to a gene: 7. Germline V CDR1 and CDR2: SGHVS, FNYEAQ. CDR3 length: 15 residues. The CDR3 sequence: CASSIQGRGTGELFF. CDR3 nucleotides: TGTGCCAGCAGCATACAGGGGCGAGGCACCGGGGAGCTGTTTTTT.

The CDR3 DNA is TGCAGTGCTGAGGGGGGGCGCGCCTATGGCTACACCTTC. It codes for CSAEGGRAYGYTF. The chain uses TRBV20-1 and TRBJ1-2; TRBD1 is a possible D gene (6 bases). Trimming removed 5 bases from V and 4 bases from J, with 14 bases in between. CDR1 DFQATT and CDR2 SNEGSKA come from the germline V gene (reference sequence). The CDR3 sequence is 13 residues long.

This clonotype was counted between two and nine times. The V and J genes are TRBV7-8 and TRBJ1-2; D gene ambiguous. Trimming stripped 8 bases from V and 8 bases from J, with 15 bases between. The CDR3 totals 12 residues. The germline CDR1 and CDR2 sequences are SGHVS and FQNEAQ. The CDR3 sequence: CASSRGGLGYTF. CDR3 DNA: TGTGCCAGCTCCCGGGGAGGGTTAGGCTACACCTTC. The whole variable domain, remainder taken from reference TRBV7-8 and TRBJ1-2, is GAGVSQSPRYKVAKRGQDVALRCDPISGHVSLFWYQQALGQGPEFLTYFQNEAQLDKSGLPSDRFFAERPEGSVSTLKIQRTQQEDSAVYLCASSRGGLGYTFGSGTRLTVV.